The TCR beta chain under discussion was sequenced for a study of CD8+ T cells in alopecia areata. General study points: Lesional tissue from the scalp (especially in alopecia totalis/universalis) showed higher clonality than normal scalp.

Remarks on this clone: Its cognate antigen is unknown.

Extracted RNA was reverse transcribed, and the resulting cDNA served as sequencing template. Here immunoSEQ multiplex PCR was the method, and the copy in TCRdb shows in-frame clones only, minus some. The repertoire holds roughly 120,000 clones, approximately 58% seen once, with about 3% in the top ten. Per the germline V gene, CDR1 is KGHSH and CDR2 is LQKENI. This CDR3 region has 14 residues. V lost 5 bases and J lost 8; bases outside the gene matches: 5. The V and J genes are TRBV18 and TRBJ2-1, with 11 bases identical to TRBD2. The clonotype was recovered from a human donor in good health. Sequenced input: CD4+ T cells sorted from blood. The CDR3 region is CASSTLAGVHEQFF. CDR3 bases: TGTGCCAGCTCAACACTAGCGGGGGTACATGAGCAGTTCTTC.